This T cell receptor beta chain was recorded in a study of Graves' ophthalmopathy and Graves' hyperthyroidism. Study details: Untreated patients at initial diagnosis provided peripheral blood. Study results and limitations: With a specificity of under 85% and a sensitivity of more than 65%, the model predicted ophthalmopathy progression.

Ineligible for inclusion were patients with other autoimmune diseases, uncontrolled infections, pregnancy or lactation. Clinicians diagnosed using symptoms, serum thyroxine, TRAb, thyroid ultrasound and orbital computed tomography. The sequenced template was RNA, covering the TCR beta CDR3 region. Amplification began with first-round RT-PCR using HTBI primers, then second-round multiplex PCR was performed. Via MiXCR, TCRdb re-called the multiplex PCR reads, giving one row per CDR3 protein. This table has around 660,000 distinct CDR3 sequences, over 40% appearing once. Turning to this clonotype: Antigen unknown.

The sequenced sample was peripheral blood. This TCR derives from an adult man with Graves' ophthalmopathy.

CDR3 DNA sequence: TGTGCTAGTGGTTTGGTACACGGAAGGACAGTGAACGAGCAGTACTTC. Translation gives CASGLVHGRTVNEQYF. The chain has TRBV25-1 and TRBJ2-7, with a tentative D call TRBD1 (6 bases). Germline CDR1 reads MGHDK; CDR2 reads SYGVNS. The CDR3 contains 16 residues.